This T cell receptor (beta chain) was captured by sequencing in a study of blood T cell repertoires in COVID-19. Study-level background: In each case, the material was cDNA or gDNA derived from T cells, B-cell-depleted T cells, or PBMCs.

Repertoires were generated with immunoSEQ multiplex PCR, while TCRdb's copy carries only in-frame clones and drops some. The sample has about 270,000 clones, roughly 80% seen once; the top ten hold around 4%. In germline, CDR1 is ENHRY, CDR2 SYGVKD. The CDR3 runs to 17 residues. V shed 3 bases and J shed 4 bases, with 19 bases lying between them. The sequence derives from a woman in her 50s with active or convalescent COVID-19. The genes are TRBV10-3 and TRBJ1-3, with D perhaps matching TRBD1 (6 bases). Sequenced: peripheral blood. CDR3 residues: CAISDGQGRGTGNTIYF. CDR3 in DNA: TGTGCCATCAGTGATGGGCAGGGGAGAGGAACGGGAAACACCATATATTTT.